This T cell receptor beta chain was retrieved from a study of shared clonotypes between healthy human individuals. In the study overall: The study used three CD4 naive, three CD4 memory, two CD8 naive and one CD8 memory plate per donor.

The CDR3 has 18 amino acids. The germline V gene encodes CDR1 MGHRA and CDR2 YSYEKL. V lost 0 bases to trimming and J lost 0 bases, with 17 bases between them. The table came from immunoSEQ multiplex PCR; TCRdb's copy has only in-frame clones and leaves some out. The data hold around 2.5 million clones, with 90% to 95% observed a single time. The sequence was collected from a man aged 18 to 30 in good health. Some clones in this sample may be carry-over from other donors' samples. The J gene is TRBJ1-1, the V gene TRBV4-1; D not resolved. What was sequenced was naive CD4+ T cells from PBMCs. Subset noted: CD45RA+ positively selected. CDR3 sequence (DNA): TGCGCCAGCAGCCAAGACGTTTCTTGGCGGCTCATGAACACTGAAGCTTTCTTT. This encodes CASSQDVSWRLMNTEAFF.